The source of this T cell receptor beta chain is a study of T-cell reconstitution after alpha-beta-depleted transplantation in children. A TCRbeta library incorporating unique molecular identifiers was prepared. TCRdb re-derived calls from the PCR reads in MiXCR, one entry per CDR3 protein. The sample holds fewer than 350,000 distinct CDR3 sequences, 11% seen once. This clonotype was recorded at least ten times. The CDR3 length is 12 residues. The V gene's germline CDR1 is MDHEN and CDR2 SYDVKM. V lost 3 bases and J 3 bases, leaving 6 bases between the germline ends. This clonotype was sampled from a male patient between 2 and 10 years old who had a stem cell transplant for chronic granulomatous disease, so the T cells may come from the graft donor. The sample was peripheral blood, taken 180 days after TCRalphabeta/CD19-depleted stem cell transplant. The V call is TRBV28, the J call TRBJ2-7; the D is unclear. DNA of the CDR3: TGTGCCAGCAGTTTGGGGTACTACGAGCAGTACTTC. Protein: CASSLGYYEQYF.